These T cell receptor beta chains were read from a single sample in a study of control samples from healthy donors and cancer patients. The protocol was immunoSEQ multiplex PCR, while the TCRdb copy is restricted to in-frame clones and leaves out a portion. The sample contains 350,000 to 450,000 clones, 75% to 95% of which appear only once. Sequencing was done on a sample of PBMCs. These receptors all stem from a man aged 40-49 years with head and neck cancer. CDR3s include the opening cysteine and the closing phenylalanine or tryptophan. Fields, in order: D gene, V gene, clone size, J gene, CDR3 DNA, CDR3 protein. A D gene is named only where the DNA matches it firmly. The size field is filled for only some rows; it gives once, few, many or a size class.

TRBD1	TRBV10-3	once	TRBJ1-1	TGTGCCTTACGATCCACAGGGGACACTGAAGCTTTCTTT	CALRSTGDTEAFF
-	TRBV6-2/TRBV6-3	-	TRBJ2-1	TGTGCCAGCAGTTACTCGGGGGCTCGGTTCTTC	CASSYSGARFF
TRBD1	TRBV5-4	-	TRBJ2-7	TGTGCCAGCAGCTTAGGAGACAGGGAGCAGCAGTACTTC	CASSLGDREQQYF
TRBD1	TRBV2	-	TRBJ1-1	TGTGCCAGCGTCGGGACAGAGAACACTGAAGCTTTCTTT	CASVGTENTEAFF
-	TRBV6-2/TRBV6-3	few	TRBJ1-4	TGTGCCAGCAGTTACTCGAGTCGGGACATCGCAACTAATGAAAAACTGTTTTTT	CASSYSSRDIATNEKLFF
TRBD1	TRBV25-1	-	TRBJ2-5	TGTGCCAGCAGTGAATTAGCGACAGGGGGGACCCAGTACTTC	CASSELATGGTQYF
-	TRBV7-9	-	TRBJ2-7	TGTGCCAGTCCGGGCAGGGCTCCCCACGAGCAGTACTTC	CASPGRAPHEQYF
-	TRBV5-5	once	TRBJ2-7	TGTGCCAGCAGCTTGGGTTTGGGGGAGCAGTACTTC	CASSLGLGEQYF
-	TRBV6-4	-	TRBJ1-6	TGTGCCAGCAGTGACGGGCAGGGGAGTTCACCCCTCCACTTT	CASSDGQGSSPLHF
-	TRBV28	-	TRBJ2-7	TGTGCCAGCAGTTTTACGGGGCGTAACGACTACGAGCAGTACTTC	CASSFTGRNDYEQYF
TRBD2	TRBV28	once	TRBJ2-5	TGTGCCAGCAGTTCTGCTAGCGGGGGTGCAGAGACCCAGTACTTC	CASSSASGGAETQYF
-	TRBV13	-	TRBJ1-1	TGTGCCAGCAGCCCCGGACGGACTGAAGCTTTCTTT	CASSPGRTEAFF
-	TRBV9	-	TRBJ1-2	TGTGCCAGCAGCATGAGGGACGGCGACCGCTATGGCTACACCTTC	CASSMRDGDRYGYTF
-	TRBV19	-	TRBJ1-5	TGTGCCAGTAGTCAATTCCTCACTCAGGGAGGAAATCATCAGCCCCAGCATTTT	CASSQFLTQGGNHQPQHF
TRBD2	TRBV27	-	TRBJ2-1	TGTGCCAGCGGTGGAAGACTAGCGCGGTCGAGCAGGCAACGAACCGACAATGAGCAGTTCTTC	CASGGRLARSSRQRTDNEQFF
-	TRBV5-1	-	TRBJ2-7	TGCGCCAGCAGCTTGGCAACGGGAGAACCCTACGAGCAGTACTTC	CASSLATGEPYEQYF
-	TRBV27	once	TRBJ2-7	TGTGCCAGCAGTTTACGGGACGGGCGCGCGCAGTACTTC	CASSLRDGRAQYF
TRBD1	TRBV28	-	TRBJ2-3	TGTGCCAGCAGCCCGACAGGGGTTGTCACAGATACGCAGTATTTT	CASSPTGVVTDTQYF
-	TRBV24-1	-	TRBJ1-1	TGTGCCACCAGTGGGCCTCCGGGACAAAACACTGAAGCTTTCTTT	CATSGPPGQNTEAFF
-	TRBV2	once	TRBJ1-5	TGTGCCAGCAGTGGAGGGGACTCTTATCAGCCCCAGCATTTT	CASSGGDSYQPQHF
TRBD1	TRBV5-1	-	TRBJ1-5	TGCGCCAGCAGCCCCGGGACAGGGAATCAGCCCCAGCATTTT	CASSPGTGNQPQHF
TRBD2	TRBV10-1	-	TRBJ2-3	TGCGCCAGCAGTGGACTAGCGGGATCTCGGGATACGCAGTATTTT	CASSGLAGSRDTQYF
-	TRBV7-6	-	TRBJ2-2	TGTGCCAGCAGCGTTAGGGGGACCGGGGAGCTGTTTTTT	CASSVRGTGELFF
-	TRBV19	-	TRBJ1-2	TGTGCCAGTAGTATGCAACAGGGAGATTATGGCTACACCTTC	CASSMQQGDYGYTF
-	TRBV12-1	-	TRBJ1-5	TGTGCCAGCAGCTTTGTTGGCAGGGAGAGCAATCAGCCCCAGCATTTT	CASSFVGRESNQPQHF
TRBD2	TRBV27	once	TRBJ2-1	TGTGCCAGCAGTCCAGGAGTGGGACTAGCAAACAATGAGCAGTTCTTC	CASSPGVGLANNEQFF
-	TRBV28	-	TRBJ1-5	TGTGCCAGCAGTTTATACAGGGATGGAGGCAATCAGCCCCAGCATTTT	CASSLYRDGGNQPQHF
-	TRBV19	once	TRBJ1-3	TGTGCCAGTAGTACAGCAGGAACTGGAAACACCATATATTTT	CASSTAGTGNTIYF
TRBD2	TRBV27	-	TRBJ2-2	TGTGCCAGCACCCCAACTAGCGGGGTCGTTGGGGAGCTGTTTTTT	CASTPTSGVVGELFF
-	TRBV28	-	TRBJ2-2	TGTGCCAGCAGGTCGCAACTATTCTACACCGGGGAGCTGTTTTTT	CASRSQLFYTGELFF
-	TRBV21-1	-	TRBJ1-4	TGTGCCAGCAGCAAAGTTCCTCCGGGAAGGTCGTTGTCTGGGGAAAAACTGTTTTTT	CASSKVPPGRSLSGEKLFF
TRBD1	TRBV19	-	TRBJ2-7	TGTGCCAGTAGAGGGGGCCCGCACTCCTACGAGCAGTACTTC	CASRGGPHSYEQYF
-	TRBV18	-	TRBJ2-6	TGTGCCAGCTCCCGGATACAAACACCAGTCTCTGGGGCCAACGTCCTGACTTTC	CASSRIQTPVSGANVLTF
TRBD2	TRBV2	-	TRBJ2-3	TGTGCCAGCAGTGAGGGACTAGCTGGGGATACGCAGTATTTT	CASSEGLAGDTQYF
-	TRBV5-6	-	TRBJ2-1	TGTGCCAGCAGCTCCAATGGACCGGAGCAGTTCTTC	CASSSNGPEQFF
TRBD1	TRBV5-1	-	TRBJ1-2	TGCGCCAGCAGCTCCCGACAGGGGACAGGGTATGGCTACACCTTC	CASSSRQGTGYGYTF
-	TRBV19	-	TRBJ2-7	TGTGCCAGTAGCCCTCTTGGGGGCGGCTCCTACGAGCAGTACTTC	CASSPLGGGSYEQYF
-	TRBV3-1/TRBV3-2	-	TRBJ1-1	TGTGCCAGCAGCCAAGAAAAAGGGAACACTGAAGCTTTCTTT	CASSQEKGNTEAFF
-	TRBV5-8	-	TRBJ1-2	TGTGCCAGCAGCTTGGCCTTCGCCTCCAACTATGGCTACACCTTC	CASSLAFASNYGYTF
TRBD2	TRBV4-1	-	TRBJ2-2	TGCGCCAGCAGCCAAGATGGGAGGGACACCGGGGAGCTGTTTTTT	CASSQDGRDTGELFF
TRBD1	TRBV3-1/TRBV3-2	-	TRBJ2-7	TGTGCCAGCAGCCTTAGGGACAGGGGGAACGAGCAGTACTTC	CASSLRDRGNEQYF
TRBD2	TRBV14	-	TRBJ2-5	TGTGCCAGCAGCCTTAGAGCGGGAGTAGAGACCCAGTACTTC	CASSLRAGVETQYF
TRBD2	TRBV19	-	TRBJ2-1	TGTGCCAGTAGTATCCAGCGGGGAGCGAATGAGCAGTTCTTC	CASSIQRGANEQFF
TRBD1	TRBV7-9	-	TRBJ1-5	TGTGCCAGCAGCGCCAGCGGTGGGACAGGGTTGGAGCAGCCCCAGCATTTT	CASSASGGTGLEQPQHF
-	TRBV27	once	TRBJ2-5	TGTGCCAGCAGTTTCGACAGGACCCAAGAGACCCAGTACTTC	CASSFDRTQETQYF